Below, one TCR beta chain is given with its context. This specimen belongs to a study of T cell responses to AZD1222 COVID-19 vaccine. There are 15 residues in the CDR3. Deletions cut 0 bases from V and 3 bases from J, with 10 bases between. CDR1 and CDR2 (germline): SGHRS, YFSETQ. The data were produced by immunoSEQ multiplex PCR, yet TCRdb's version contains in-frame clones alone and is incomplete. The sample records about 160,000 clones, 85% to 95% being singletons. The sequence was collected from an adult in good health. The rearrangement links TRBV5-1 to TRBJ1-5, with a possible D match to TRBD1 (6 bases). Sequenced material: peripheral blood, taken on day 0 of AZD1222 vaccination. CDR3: CASSLVGQTNQPQHF. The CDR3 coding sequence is TGCGCCAGCAGCTTGGTTGGACAGACCAATCAGCCCCAGCATTTT.